This T cell receptor (beta chain) appears in the sequencing data of a study of shared clonotypes between healthy human individuals. Study-level findings and limits: The four-donor shared clonotypes exceeded non-shared clonotypes in generation probability, with non-shared ones scoring lower.

Remarks on this clone: Its antigen is currently unknown. With a far larger clone one base away, a read error is the likely cause.

In germline, CDR1 is LGHNA, CDR2 YSLEER. This CDR3 is 15 amino acids long. The data were produced by immunoSEQ multiplex PCR, yet TCRdb's version contains in-frame clones alone and is incomplete. Of 1 million to 1.3 million clones in the sample, around 82% were seen once. The V gene is TRBV4-3, the J gene TRBJ2-2, with no clear D. Sequenced: memory CD4+ T cells from PBMCs. Subset given: CD45RA-negative fraction. The TCR comes from a man aged 18-30 years in good health. Some clones in this sample may be carry-over from other donors' samples. DNA of the CDR3: TGCGCCAGCAGCCAAGAAGCCAGAAACATCGGGGAGCTGTTTTTT. This encodes CASSQEARNIGELFF.